These T cell receptor beta chains were read from a single sample in a study of early T cells in non-severe SARS-CoV-2 infection. Via MiXCR, TCRdb re-called the 5' RACE reads, giving one row per CDR3 protein. The sample records around 80,000 distinct CDR3 sequences, around 10% being singletons. Material: whole blood, obtained at baseline. Receptors originate from an adult who was a healthcare worker with PCR-confirmed SARS-CoV-2 infection or an uninfected control (not recorded which). Both conserved end residues are part of each CDR3. A D gene is named only where the DNA matches it firmly. For some rows the clone size is stated as once, few or many, or as a class when expanded; others skip it.

cdr3_aa cdr3_nt clone_size j_call d_call v_call
CASREAGYQETQYF TGTGCCAGCAGGGAGGCGGGGTACCAAGAGACCCAGTACTTC . TRBJ2-5 . TRBV28
CASSESSRAATEAFF TGCGCCAGCAGTGAGTCGAGCAGGGCCGCCACTGAAGCTTTCTTT few TRBJ1-1 . TRBV10-2
CASSQVMVRISGANVLTF TGTGCCAGCAGCCAAGTGATGGTGAGAATCTCTGGGGCCAACGTCCTGACTTTC few TRBJ2-6 . TRBV3-1
CSVVQTLGNEQFF TGCAGCGTTGTTCAGACATTGGGCAATGAGCAGTTCTTC few TRBJ2-1 . TRBV29-1
CAWSVGGTDTGELFF TGTGCCTGGAGTGTCGGAGGGACGGACACCGGGGAGCTGTTTTTT few TRBJ2-2 . TRBV30
CASSLASYEQYF TGTGCCAGCAGCCTCGCATCATACGAGCAGTACTTC few TRBJ2-7 . TRBV3-1
CAGKESPGNTIYF TGTGCCGGAAAGGAAAGTCCTGGAAACACCATATATTTT few TRBJ1-3 . TRBV6-2/TRBV6-3
CASSPRQIPSAASGPRSYGYTF TGTGCCAGCAGTCCGAGACAGATTCCGTCTGCTGCATCAGGACCTAGAAGCTATGGCTACACCTTC many TRBJ1-2 . TRBV6-1
CASSLSGGANTGELFF TGTGCCAGCAGCCTGAGCGGGGGCGCGAACACCGGGGAGCTGTTTTTT few TRBJ2-2 TRBD2 TRBV7-2
CASGLVLSGAGTEAFF TGTGCTAGTGGTTTGGTATTGAGCGGGGCAGGTACTGAAGCTTTCTTT many TRBJ1-1 . TRBV12-5
CASRTQGGTEAFF TGTGCCAGCAGGACACAGGGGGGCACTGAAGCTTTCTTT few TRBJ1-1 TRBD1 TRBV12-3/TRBV12-4
CASSSLQGFEGDTQYF TGTGCCAGCAGTTCGCTTCAGGGGTTTGAGGGAGATACGCAGTATTTT few TRBJ2-3 . TRBV25-1
CSAPIAGRPEASPLHF TGCAGTGCTCCTATCGCCGGGCGTCCAGAGGCTTCACCCCTCCACTTT many TRBJ1-6 . TRBV20-1
CASTQGAFYEQYF TGTGCCAGCACCCAGGGGGCTTTTTACGAGCAGTACTTC . TRBJ2-7 TRBD1 TRBV6-5
CSASPRQGSQYF TGCAGTGCTAGCCCCCGACAGGGCTCGCAGTACTTC few TRBJ2-7 TRBD1 TRBV20-1
CASGRDRGKYGYTF TGTGCCAGCGGACGGGACAGGGGGAAGTATGGCTACACCTTC . TRBJ1-2 TRBD1 TRBV5-4
CASLGDRRGNTEAFF TGTGCCAGTCTTGGAGACAGACGGGGGAACACTGAAGCTTTCTTT few TRBJ1-1 . TRBV19
CASSLAQTRTNTEAFF TGCGCCAGCAGCTTGGCCCAAACTAGGACGAACACTGAAGCTTTCTTT . TRBJ1-1 . TRBV5-1
CASSLTEGESTDTQYF TGCGCCAGCAGCTTGACCGAGGGGGAAAGCACAGATACGCAGTATTTT few TRBJ2-3 . TRBV5-1
CASSYDGYYGYTF TGTGCCAGCAGTTACGACGGATACTATGGCTACACCTTC . TRBJ1-2 . TRBV6-6
CASSLEWAYEQYF TGTGCCAGCAGCTTAGAGTGGGCCTACGAGCAGTACTTC . TRBJ2-7 . TRBV11-2
CSASSGNSPLHF TGCAGTGCTAGTTCCGGGAATTCACCCCTCCACTTT many TRBJ1-6 . TRBV20-1
CASSLGATGYTF TGTGCCAGCAGTTTAGGTGCCACAGGCTACACCTTC many TRBJ1-2 . TRBV12-3/TRBV12-4
CASSVGLTFQETQYF TGTGCCAGCAGTGTTGGACTAACCTTCCAAGAGACCCAGTACTTC . TRBJ2-5 . TRBV6-1
CSANHQRGGPDTQYF TGCAGTGCTAACCATCAGCGGGGGGGCCCAGATACGCAGTATTTT many TRBJ2-3 TRBD2 TRBV20-1
CASRYTTWGYTF TGTGCCAGCAGGTACACCACCTGGGGCTACACCTTC . TRBJ1-2 . TRBV2
CASSLRQVGTGELFF TGTGCCAGCAGCTTGAGGCAGGTGGGCACCGGGGAGCTGTTTTTT . TRBJ2-2 . TRBV5-4
CASRGPATGELFF TGTGCCTCCCGGGGACCCGCCACCGGGGAGCTGTTTTTT few TRBJ2-2 . TRBV12-3/TRBV12-4
CASSFARTDTQYF TGTGCCAGCAGTTTTGCCCGAACAGATACGCAGTATTTT few TRBJ2-3 . TRBV27
CASSQDRGFSEQYF TGCGCCAGCAGCCAGGACAGGGGCTTTTCCGAGCAGTACTTC few TRBJ2-7 TRBD1 TRBV4-1
CASSLRQGGQPQHF TGTGCCAGCAGCTTGCGACAGGGAGGTCAGCCCCAGCATTTT many TRBJ1-5 TRBD1 TRBV7-2
CASSQEGTVVSETQYF TGTGCCAGCAGCCAAGAAGGGACCGTCGTGAGTGAGACCCAGTACTTC . TRBJ2-5 . TRBV3-1
CASGQYNEQFF TGTGCCAGCGGTCAGTACAATGAGCAGTTCTTC . TRBJ2-1 . TRBV6-1
CASSIGQLNSPLHF TGTGCCAGCAGTATAGGACAGCTTAATTCACCCCTCCACTTT many TRBJ1-6 . TRBV6-5
CASSPSPISYEQYF TGTGCCAGCTCACCGAGCCCCATCTCCTACGAGCAGTACTTC many TRBJ2-7 . TRBV18
CASSRGEFNTGELFF TGTGCCAGCAGCCGGGGGGAGTTCAACACCGGGGAGCTGTTTTTT . TRBJ2-2 . TRBV3-1